Below, 9 T cell receptor beta chains from the same sample are listed, as sequenced in a study of cytomegalovirus exposure and HLA in healthy donors. Primers: 60 Vbeta forward and 13 Jbeta reverse. Assay used: immunoSEQ multiplex PCR; TCRdb lists only in-frame clones, some missing. The table lists 96,000 or so clones, with approximately 6% in the top ten. Sequences were obtained from PBMCs. These TCRs come from a girl aged 10 to 17 in good health and CMV-seropositive.

This chain uses TRBV5-1 with TRBJ2-7; maybe TRBD2 (6 bases). The germline CDR1 and CDR2 sequences are SGHRS and YFSETQ. The CDR3 totals 16 residues. The ends were cut back, 2 bases at V and 2 bases at J, with 17 bases in the middle. The CDR3 nucleotides read TGCGCCAGCAGCTTTTCGAAACCGGGACTGCCCTACGAGCAGTACTTC. Its translation is CASSFSKPGLPYEQYF. Together with reference TRBV5-1 and TRBJ2-7, the CDR3 gives the full variable domain: KAGVTQTPRYLIKTRGQQVTLSCSPISGHRSVSWYQQTPGQGLQFLFEYFSETQRNKGNFPGRFSGRQFSNSRSEMNVSTLELGDSALYLCASSFSKPGLPYEQYFGPGTRLTVT.

The chain carries TRBV21-1 and TRBJ2-7; TRBD1 reflects the table's D call only, with no check against the DNA. TRBV21-1 is tagged as a pseudogene. This CDR3 spans 17 amino acids. The chain's CDR3 is CASGPDRASPVTYEQYV. The DNA for the CDR3 is TGTGCCAGCGGACCGGACAGGGCGTCCCCTGTGACATACGAGCAGTACGTC.

The chain joins TRBV27 to TRBJ2-1, with TRBD1 matching 8 bases. CDR1 is MNHEY, CDR2 SMNVEV, per germline (reference sequence). The CDR3 covers 13 residues. V dropped 5 bases and J dropped 16; count of bases not matched to a gene: 13. The DNA of the CDR3 is TGTGCCAGCAGTAAATATTCTGGGGACAGGTGTTTCTTC. Amino acid sequence: CASSKYSGDRCFF.

The chain links TRBV21-1 to TRBJ1-6. TRBV21-1 is recorded as a pseudogene. CDR3 size: 16 residues. The CDR3 region has the DNA TGTGCCAGCAGCAAAGGCGGCGGGAGGGGGGATTCACCCCTCCACTTT. Residues: CASSKGGGRGDSPLHF.

CDR3 bases: TGTGCCAGCAGCGACCCAACGGGACTAGCGGCCAATGAGCAGTTCTTC. This translates into CASSDPTGLAANEQFF. The rearrangement joins TRBV7-9 to TRBJ2-1; 11 bases fit TRBD2. The CDR3 consists of 16 residues. The ends lost 5 bases at V and 6 bases at J; junction bases unmatched: 9. Germline lookup yields CDR1 SEHNR and CDR2 FQNEAQ (reference sequence).

The chain carries TRBV11-3 and TRBJ1-1; possible D gene TRBD1, 5 bases. CDR1 SGHNT and CDR2 YENEEA come from the germline V gene. The V gene lost 5 bases and the J gene lost 11 bases, with 15 bases spanning the gap. The CDR3 length is 12 residues. CDR3 DNA: TGTGCCAGCAGCCTCAAGCCCAACAGGGCTTTCTTT. This gives the protein CASSLKPNRAFF.

The chain combines TRBV28 with TRBJ1-2; 12 nucleotides align to TRBD1. The CDR3 contains 15 residues. Germline lookup yields CDR1 MDHEN and CDR2 SYDVKM. The V gene end was trimmed by 6 bases and the J gene end by 3 bases; junction bases not matched to a gene: 5. CDR3 region: CASRGGTGGDYGYTF. The CDR3 DNA reads TGTGCCAGCAGGGGGGGGACAGGGGGCGACTATGGCTACACCTTC.

The genes are TRBV10-3 and TRBJ2-4; tentatively, D is TRBD1 (5 bases). The CDR3 consists of 15 residues. Germline CDR1 and CDR2: ENHRY and SYGVKD. V was cut by 3 bases and J by 5 bases, with 14 bases left in between. The DNA of the CDR3 is TGTGCCATCAGTGAAACTCAGGGATCTGAAAACATTCAGTACTTC. Its translation: CAISETQGSENIQYF.

The chain recombines TRBV6-5 with TRBJ1-1, with unresolved D. Per the germline V gene, CDR1 is MNHEY and CDR2 is SVGAGI. This CDR3 region has 14 residues. Trimming removed 2 bases at V and 0 bases at J, with 7 bases between. CDR3 region: CASSYGGMNTEAFF. The CDR3 DNA reads as TGTGCCAGCAGTTACGGCGGGATGAACACTGAAGCTTTCTTT.